The clone carrying this TCR beta chain was seen more than once but under ten times. This sample is part of a study of blood T cell repertoires in COVID-19. Study summary: Some COVID-19 samples were acute and others convalescent; all came from the United States, Italy and Spain. Sources were T cells, B-cell-depleted T cells, or PBMCs; the material itself was cDNA or gDNA.

TCRdb keeps only in-frame clones here, not all; method: immunoSEQ multiplex PCR. The repertoire holds fewer than 110,000 clones, roughly nine tenths seen once, with about 4% in the top ten. This TCR was sampled from a woman aged 55-70 years with acute or convalescent COVID-19. Sequences were obtained from peripheral blood.

Written as DNA, the CDR3 is TGTGCCGGGACTAGCGTGAACACCGGGGAGCTGTTTTTT. It specifies CAGTSVNTGELFF. The chain uses TRBV6-9 and TRBJ2-2; 10 positions agree with TRBD2. V shed 11 bases, J shed 1 base, and the junction held 1 base outside the gene matches. The CDR3 contains 13 residues. Germline loops: CDR1 MNHGY, CDR2 SVAAGI.